The clone carrying this TCR beta chain was seen more than once but under ten times. Antigen unknown. The record originates from a study of CD8 T cells in ankylosing spondylitis. Findings of the study overall: Earlier work had already found some motif variants in reactive arthritis synovial fluid and blood. Significant enrichment of disease-linked clones was reported in matched ankylosing spondylitis synovial fluid. Ankylosing spondylitis blood appeared to carry a characteristic TCR beta motif of roughly 8 highly homologous variants.

CDR1 is MNHEY, CDR2 SVGAGI, per germline. V was shortened by 6 bases and J by 6 bases, with 8 bases between the two germline ends. This CDR3 is built from 12 residues. TCRdb fed the 5' RACE reads into MiXCR, producing one record per CDR3 protein. The table shows a few hundred thousand distinct CDR3 sequences, with 15% to 20% occurring only once. The chain joins TRBV6-5 to TRBJ2-2; D perhaps matches TRBD1 (6 bases). Source material: blood, either unsorted or a sorted T cell fraction (not recorded which). The source is a male donor with ankylosing spondylitis. The DNA for the CDR3 is TGTGCCAGCAGCAACAGGGCCGGGGAGCTGTTTTTT. Its translation is CASSNRAGELFF.